This TCR beta chain is from a study of OX40 agonist ivuxolimab in advanced cancers. Study information: Males comprised over 80% of the group, whose mean age was roughly 60 years (range roughly 23 to 80). Study-level results: In a subset of nonresponders, normalized T-cell clonal expansion was also low.

This CDR3 contains 15 residues. The germline V gene has CDR1 SQVTM and CDR2 ANQGSEA. The V gene end was trimmed by 8 bases and the J gene end by 4 bases; junction bases not matched to a gene: 13. The assay was immunoSEQ multiplex PCR, and TCRdb's table has in-frame clones only and misses some. The sample holds tens of thousands of clones; about 78% are singletons and the top ten take roughly 5.4%. A note on this clone: The antigen is undetermined.

This sequence was found in an adult with an advanced solid tumor such as melanoma, head and neck, liver or kidney cancer. This chain joins TRBV29-1 and TRBJ2-1, with TRBD2 matching 8 bases. Sample: CD4+ or CD8+ T cells sorted from blood, taken in a trial of the OX40 agonist ivuxolimab. CDR3 coding DNA: TGCAGCCTGATCCCCGGGGGGGCTCGGTACAATGAGCAGTTCTTC. This gives the protein CSLIPGGARYNEQFF.